This T cell receptor beta chain was observed in a study of blood T cell repertoires in COVID-19. About the study: Sample material is recorded as cDNA or gDNA derived from T cells, B-cell-depleted T cells, or PBMCs.

J gave up 5 bases and V 0 bases, and 12 bases lay outside the gene matches. The CDR3 loop spans 18 amino acids. Germline V gives CDR1 SQVTM, CDR2 ANQGSEA. Generated by immunoSEQ multiplex PCR, the TCRdb table keeps only in-frame clones and is missing some. This sample carries almost 300,000 clones, under 90% of them seen once, and the ten largest clones take around 10%. The sequencing sample was made of peripheral blood. The receptor's source is a woman between 25 and 40 years old with COVID-19, enrolled during active disease. The rearrangement uses TRBV29-1 and TRBJ2-5; 13 bases are a match to TRBD2. The CDR3: CSVEDGQGTSGAAETQYF. In DNA, the CDR3 is TGCAGCGTTGAAGACGGGCAGGGGACTAGCGGGGCAGCGGAGACCCAGTACTTC.